Each of the 14 T cell receptor beta chains below was sequenced from the same sample in a study of T cell responses to AZD1222 COVID-19 vaccine. TCRdb keeps only in-frame clones here, not all; method: immunoSEQ multiplex PCR. The data hold about 89,000 clones, with 89% observed a single time. The material sequenced was peripheral blood, taken 28 days after the second AZD1222 dose. These receptors were taken from an adult who received the AZD1222 COVID-19 vaccine.

The rearrangement joins TRBV28 to TRBJ2-7; D might be TRBD2 (7 bases). The CDR3 loop spans 14 amino acids. V was trimmed by 7 bases and J by 6 bases, leaving 19 bases between them. Germline CDR1 and CDR2: MDHEN and SYDVKM. The CDR3 is CASTPGQWTSEQYF. The CDR3 DNA follows: TGTGCCAGCACTCCGGGACAATGGACTAGCGAGCAGTACTTC.

V is TRBV18 and J is TRBJ1-1; 9 bases agree with TRBD1. Germline-derived CDR1 and CDR2 are KGHSH and LQKENI. CDR3 length: 16 amino acids. V was pared by 2 bases and J by 4 bases, with 8 bases of the junction left unmatched. The CDR3 loop reads CASSPGPGQGSTEAFF. CDR3 bases: TGTGCCAGCTCACCAGGACCGGGACAGGGAAGCACTGAAGCTTTCTTT.

The chain is built from TRBV29-1 and TRBJ2-7; D unclear. Germline assignment: CDR1 SQVTM and CDR2 ANQGSEA. The CDR3 length is 12 residues. Between the trimmed V and J ends, which lost 4 bases and 2 bases, there was a span of 9 bases. CDR3: CSVGAVTYEQYF. The CDR3 region has the DNA TGCAGCGTTGGGGCGGTTACCTACGAGCAGTACTTC.

This chain links TRBV5-1 with TRBJ1-1, with no clear D. The CDR3 runs to 15 residues. Per germline, CDR1 SGHRS and CDR2 YFSETQ. The ends were cut back, 2 bases at V and 1 base at J, with 12 bases in the middle. In DNA, the CDR3 is TGCGCCAGCAGCTTATCGTTCCTGGGGAACACTGAAGCTTTCTTT. Amino acids: CASSLSFLGNTEAFF.

This chain links TRBV28 with TRBJ1-2; possibly TRBD1 for D (6 bases). From germline, CDR1 is MDHEN and CDR2 SYDVKM. The V and J ends lost 3 bases and 8 bases respectively, with 19 bases between them. This CDR3 comprises 15 residues. CDR3 nucleotides: TGTGCCAGCAGTTTTCGGCAGGGGCCCTGGGGCGGCTACACCTTC. Translating gives CASSFRQGPWGGYTF.

The gene calls are TRBV6-2 or TRBV6-3 and TRBJ1-2, with D hard to call. The V and J ends lost 4 bases and 3 bases respectively, with 18 bases between them. Germline CDR1 reads MNHEY; CDR2 reads SVGEGT. The CDR3 has 16 amino acids. CDR3 DNA: TGTGCCAGCAGTTTAACCTCCTATAACCAGGACTATGGCTACACCTTC. Its protein is CASSLTSYNQDYGYTF.

The chain carries TRBV15 and TRBJ1-2; D gene ambiguous. The CDR3 sequence is 15 residues long. Germline assignment: CDR1 LNHNV and CDR2 YYDKDF (reference sequence). Trimming pared 0 bases from V and 1 base from J, leaving 9 bases between. The CDR3 bases are TGTGCCACCAGCAGAGATTTTAACGTTAACTATGGCTACACCTTC. Its protein product is CATSRDFNVNYGYTF.

The chain combines TRBV4-1 with TRBJ2-3, with 13 nucleotides matching TRBD2. V trimming: 5 bases; J trimming: 5 bases; junction bases outside the gene matches: 7. CDR1 and CDR2 from the germline V gene are MGHRA and YSYEKL. The CDR3 has 16 amino acids. The CDR3 reads CASSEGTSGAVDTQYF. DNA of the CDR3: TGCGCCAGCAGCGAAGGGACTAGCGGGGCGGTAGATACGCAGTATTTT.

V and J are TRBV3-1 (or the pseudogene TRBV3-2) and TRBJ2-5; D not resolved. Germline-derived CDR1 and CDR2 are LGHDT and YNNKEL (reference sequence). V lost 4 bases, J lost 1 base, and 10 bases lay in between. This CDR3 comprises 14 residues. CDR3 residues: CASSPTSSQETQYF. The CDR3 nucleotides are TGTGCCAGCAGCCCTACGTCCAGCCAAGAGACCCAGTACTTC.

The chain links TRBV18 to TRBJ1-2; no reliable D call. The V end lost 0 bases, the J end lost 0 bases, and 5 bases lay between the germline ends. This CDR3 has 14 amino acids. CDR1 is KGHSH, CDR2 LQKENI, per germline. CDR3 in DNA: TGTGCCAGCTCACCACCAGTAGCTAACTATGGCTACACCTTC. As protein: CASSPPVANYGYTF. The whole variable domain, remainder taken from reference TRBV18 and TRBJ1-2, is NAGVMQNPRHLVRRRGQEARLRCSPMKGHSHVYWYRQLPEEGLKFMVYLQKENIIDESGMPKERFSAEFPKEGPSILRIQQVVRGDSAAYFCASSPPVANYGYTFGSGTRLTVV.

In this sample, this clone turned up once. The chain employs TRBV19 and TRBJ1-1; TRBD1 is a possible D gene (5 bases). The germline V gene has CDR1 LNHDA and CDR2 SQIVND (reference sequence). V lost 6 bases and J 8 bases, leaving 16 bases between the germline ends. The CDR3 sequence is 13 residues long. This CDR3 reads CASSGPPRGEAFF. As DNA, the CDR3 is TGTGCCAGTAGCGGACCTCCGAGGGGCGAAGCTTTCTTT.

The chain recombines TRBV7-9 with TRBJ1-4, with 10 positions matching TRBD1. The CDR3 totals 15 residues. Trimming at V came to 5 bases and at J to 7 bases, leaving 7 bases not matched to a gene. The germline CDR1 and CDR2 sequences are SEHNR and FQNEAQ (reference sequence). The CDR3 sequence: CASSPWTGGVEKLFF. Here the CDR3 DNA reads TGTGCCAGCAGCCCATGGACAGGGGGGGTTGAAAAACTGTTTTTT.

The CDR3 sequence is CASSHRQATSHGYTF. For the CDR3, the DNA is TGTGCCAGCAGCCATCGACAGGCCACCTCCCATGGCTACACCTTC. The rearrangement links TRBV3-1 (or the pseudogene TRBV3-2) to TRBJ1-2; TRBD1 might be the D (6 bases). CDR1 and CDR2 from the germline V gene are LGHDT and YNNKEL (reference sequence). The V end was cut by 3 bases, the J end by 6 bases, with 17 bases between. The CDR3 consists of 15 residues.

The rearrangement joins TRBV9 to TRBJ2-1, with 11 bases that match TRBD2. Germline V gene lookup returns CDR1 SGDLS and CDR2 YYNGEE. Losses at the gene ends were 2 bases for V and 4 bases for J; bases not matched to a gene: 2. CDR3 length equals 15 residues. CDR3 region: CASSVGTSGYNEQFF. The CDR3 DNA follows: TGTGCCAGCAGCGTTGGGACTAGCGGATACAATGAGCAGTTCTTC.